One sample yielded the 30 T cell receptor beta chains listed below, sequenced in a study of T-cell memory formation after mild COVID-19. One entry per CDR3 protein results from TCRdb running MiXCR on the 5' RACE reads. In the table there are about 410,000 distinct CDR3 sequences, 20% to 25% of which are singletons. Sequencing input: PBMCs or a T cell subset sorted from them (not recorded which). The receptors derive from an adult woman who had mild COVID-19 (a few samples of this study predate the infection). Cell type and time point are not known.

A few counts support this clonotype. The chain recombines TRBV20-1 with TRBJ1-1; 8 positions match TRBD1. After removal of 1 base from V and 1 base from J, the junction contained 5 bases not matched to a gene. Germline lookup yields CDR1 DFQATT and CDR2 SNEGSKA (reference sequence). CDR3 length equals 15 residues. CDR3 nucleotides: TGCAGTGCTAGAGGGAGCAGGGGGCGGAACACTGAAGCTTTCTTT. Amino acid sequence: CSARGSRGRNTEAFF.

The genes are TRBV12-3 or TRBV12-4 and TRBJ2-3; D is perhaps TRBD1 (5 bases). This CDR3 spans 16 amino acids. Between the trimmed V and J ends, which lost 4 bases and 5 bases, there was a span of 19 bases. CDR3 residues: CASSSRAKGPLDTQYF. Written as DNA, the CDR3 is TGTGCCAGCAGTTCCCGGGCTAAGGGGCCGCTAGATACGCAGTATTTT.

V gene TRBV27 combines with J gene TRBJ1-1; 8 positions match TRBD1. CDR1 is MNHEY, CDR2 SMNVEV, per germline (reference sequence). The CDR3 sequence is 17 residues long. Trimming cost V 6 bases and J 0 bases; bases outside gene matches: 12. CDR3 DNA sequence: TGTGCCAGCAGATCGGACAGGGTCACCGTCATGAACACTGAAGCTTTCTTT. Protein: CASRSDRVTVMNTEAFF.

This clonotype turned up a few times. The gene calls are TRBV6-2 or TRBV6-3 and TRBJ2-7; D may correspond to TRBD1 or TRBD2 (6 bases each). CDR1 is MNHEY, CDR2 SVGEGT, per germline. The CDR3 totals 14 residues. V was trimmed by 5 bases and J by 7 bases, leaving 18 bases between them. The CDR3 bases are TGTGCCAGCAGTGGGGGGCCATCCCTGGCTGAGCAGTACTTC. It is translated as CASSGGPSLAEQYF.

This clonotype was seen a handful of times. The chain couples TRBV5-1 to TRBJ2-3; TRBD2 agrees at 7 bases. The CDR3 totals 15 residues. Germline assignment: CDR1 SGHRS and CDR2 YFSETQ. V lost 3 bases to trimming and J lost 0 bases; unmatched junction nucleotides: 4. CDR3 protein: CASSSAGVSTDTQYF. As DNA, the CDR3 is TGCGCCAGCAGCTCCGCGGGGGTTAGCACAGATACGCAGTATTTT.

A remark on this clonotype: No DNA is shown, since the ends of the CDR3 on it are uncertain; the CDR3 is the one TCRdb lists. The CDR3 protein is CSVGQGSSTEAFF. This chain links TRBV20-1 with TRBJ1-1; TRBD1, the D gene given by the table, was not confirmed from the DNA. CDR1 and CDR2 from the germline V gene are DFQATT and SNEGSKA (reference sequence). The CDR3 sequence runs 13 residues, both termini included.

This clonotype showed up many times. The rearrangement joins TRBV5-1 to TRBJ2-7, with 15 nucleotides matching TRBD2. J gave up 5 bases and V 4 bases, and 7 bases lay outside the gene matches. This CDR3 has 16 residues. Germline loops: CDR1 SGHRS, CDR2 YFSETQ. CDR3: CASSAPGLAGGNEQYF. The CDR3 DNA follows: TGCGCCAGCAGCGCACCGGGACTAGCGGGAGGCAACGAGCAGTACTTC.

This clonotype was found many times. The CDR3 DNA reads TGTGCCAGCAGTTCCCAGTTGACTAGAAGGTCGTCCAATGAGCAGTTCTTC. This sequence encodes CASSSQLTRRSSNEQFF. This rearrangement joins TRBV12-3 or TRBV12-4 to TRBJ2-1; D possibly corresponds to TRBD2 (6 bases). The V and J ends lost 4 bases and 6 bases respectively, with 22 bases between them. This CDR3 spans 17 amino acids.

This clonotype was picked up a small number of times. The genes are TRBV3-1 and TRBJ1-4, with D uncertain. Germline V gene lookup returns CDR1 LGHDT and CDR2 YNNKEL (reference sequence). The CDR3 is 14 amino acids. Trimming pared 0 bases from V and 8 bases from J, leaving 10 bases between. DNA of the CDR3: TGTGCCAGCAGCCAAGATCCGCCCCGCGAAAAACTGTTTTTT. It yields the protein CASSQDPPREKLFF.

This clonotype has only a few counts. The J gene is TRBJ2-3, the V gene TRBV10-2; 8 bases fit TRBD1. With 6 bases clipped from V and 2 bases from J, the junction kept 7 bases outside the gene matches. Looked up from germline, CDR1 is WSHSY and CDR2 is SAAADI. The length of the CDR3 is 15 residues. This CDR3 is CASRDRTGITDTQYF. The CDR3 region has the DNA TGCGCCAGCAGGGATCGGACAGGGATCACAGATACGCAGTATTTT.

This clonotype was seen a few times. The V and J genes are TRBV20-1 and TRBJ1-2; 12 bases map to TRBD1. After removal of 3 bases from V and 8 bases from J, the junction contained 13 bases not matched to a gene. This CDR3 comprises 16 residues. CDR1 and CDR2 (germline): DFQATT, SNEGSKA (reference sequence). CDR3 region: CSASWDRGLRSWGYTF. Written as DNA, the CDR3 is TGCAGTGCTAGTTGGGACAGGGGGCTCCGGAGCTGGGGCTACACCTTC.

This clonotype showed up just a few times. This sequence joins TRBV13 and TRBJ2-3; D tentatively fits TRBD1 or TRBD2 (5 bases each). Germline V gives CDR1 PRHDT, CDR2 FYEKMQ (reference sequence). V lost 7 bases and J lost 0, with 17 bases in between. The CDR3 runs 16 residues. The CDR3 region has the DNA TGTGCCAGCACCTTGGGTGGGGGTACCAGCACAGATACGCAGTATTTT. Translated, it gives CASTLGGGTSTDTQYF.

The chain has TRBV6-5 and TRBJ1-1; 9 nucleotides align to TRBD1. Germline assignment: CDR1 MNHEY and CDR2 SVGAGI. Trimming at V came to 6 bases and at J to 0 bases, leaving 2 bases not matched to a gene. The CDR3 consists of 14 residues. In DNA form, the CDR3 reads TGTGCCAGCAGGCGACAGGGGGTGAACACTGAAGCTTTCTTT. Its protein is CASRRQGVNTEAFF.

This chain links TRBV20-1 with TRBJ1-5; D gene uncertain. The CDR3 runs to 14 residues. The germline V gene encodes CDR1 DFQATT and CDR2 SNEGSKA (reference sequence). The V end lost 3 bases, the J end lost 4 bases, and 13 bases lay between the germline ends. The DNA for the CDR3 is TGCAGTGCTAGTTCATTCGGGTATAATCAGCCCCAGCATTTT. It codes for CSASSFGYNQPQHF.

This clonotype was counted at least ten times. This CDR3 is CATSRASGSTYNEQFF. The CDR3 DNA sequence: TGTGCCACCAGCAGAGCCAGCGGGAGCACGTACAATGAGCAGTTCTTC. This rearrangement joins TRBV15 to TRBJ2-1; 8 bases align to TRBD2. This CDR3 comprises 16 residues. CDR1 and CDR2 from the germline V gene are LNHNV and YYDKDF (reference sequence). V was pared by 1 base and J by 4 bases, with 6 bases of the junction left unmatched.

This chain joins TRBV4-1 and TRBJ1-2; 10 positions match TRBD1. The J segment lost 3 bases and the V segment lost 11 bases, leaving 3 bases of the junction unmatched. The CDR3 contains 12 residues. In germline, CDR1 is MGHRA, CDR2 YSYEKL. The CDR3 nucleotides are TGCGCCGTCGGGACAGGGGACTATGGCTACACCTTC. Protein sequence: CAVGTGDYGYTF.

The J gene is TRBJ1-2, the V gene TRBV12-3 or TRBV12-4, with TRBD1 matching over 8 bases. J gave up 8 bases and V 4 bases, and 6 bases lay outside the gene matches. This CDR3 spans 13 amino acids. The CDR3 spells CASSSSDRDGYTF. In DNA form, the CDR3 reads TGTGCCAGCAGTTCCTCGGACAGGGACGGCTACACCTTC.

This clonotype showed up just a few times. J is TRBJ2-3 and V is TRBV20-1, with D unclear. Germline-derived CDR1 and CDR2 are DFQATT and SNEGSKA (reference sequence). Trimming cost V 4 bases and J 2 bases, with 16 bases left between them. The CDR3 is made up of 15 amino acids. The CDR3 region is CSATQSARPTDTQYF. The CDR3 nucleotides are TGCAGTGCTACCCAAAGCGCCCGGCCCACAGATACGCAGTATTTT.

The rearrangement joins TRBV12-3 or TRBV12-4 to TRBJ2-1; 12 bases fit TRBD2. CDR3 length equals 15 residues. After removal of 3 bases from V and 8 bases from J, the junction contained 5 bases not matched to a gene. CDR3 residues: CASSFPSGRAHEQFF. The CDR3 region has the DNA TGTGCCAGCAGTTTTCCTAGCGGGAGGGCCCATGAGCAGTTCTTC.

The V gene is TRBV11-2, the J gene TRBJ2-2; D is possibly TRBD1 (5 bases). The CDR3 length is 15 residues. V lost 0 bases, J lost 4 bases, and 9 bases lay in between. Germline CDR1 SGHAT, CDR2 FQNNGV. The CDR3, as DNA: TGTGCCAGCAGCTTAGAGGGGCGCTTCACCGGGGAGCTGTTTTTT. This codes for CASSLEGRFTGELFF.

This sequence joins TRBV7-3 and TRBJ2-3; D remains ambiguous. The V end lost 1 base, the J end lost 2 bases, and 7 bases lay between the germline ends. CDR1 is SGHTA and CDR2 is FQGTGA in the germline V gene. The CDR3 consists of 14 residues. The CDR3 loop is CASSLIGPTDTQYF. DNA for the CDR3: TGTGCCAGCAGCTTAATAGGCCCCACAGATACGCAGTATTTT.

The rearrangement joins TRBV3-1 to TRBJ2-1, with 12 bases lining up with TRBD2. V lost 4 bases and J lost 10; bases outside the gene matches: 5. The CDR3 covers 14 residues. Germline CDR1 reads LGHDT; CDR2 reads YNNKEL (reference sequence). CDR3 bases: TGTGCCAGCAGCCCAGGACTAGCGGGACTAGAGCAGTTCTTC. Amino acid sequence: CASSPGLAGLEQFF.

The CDR3 is CASNVANYGYTF. The CDR3 nucleotides are TGTGCCAGTAACGTAGCTAACTATGGCTACACCTTC. The rearrangement links TRBV19 to TRBJ1-2, with D uncertain. The V gene's germline CDR1 is LNHDA and CDR2 SQIVND (reference sequence). The V end lost 7 bases, the J end lost 0 bases, and 6 bases lay between the germline ends. The CDR3 is made up of 12 amino acids.

This chain links TRBV12-3 or TRBV12-4 with TRBJ2-3; TRBD1 might be the D (6 bases). V lost 5 bases, J lost 4 bases, and 16 bases lay in between. The CDR3 consists of 15 residues. CDR3 in DNA: TGTGCCAGCAGTCCACCAGCGTGGGGGCCAGATACGCAGTATTTT. It is translated as CASSPPAWGPDTQYF.

The V call is TRBV20-1, the J call TRBJ2-5; D remains ambiguous. CDR1 DFQATT and CDR2 SNEGSKA come from the germline V gene (reference sequence). The CDR3 sequence is 12 residues long. Trimming took off 3 bases at V and 9 bases at J, with 14 bases between the two ends. CDR3 sequence: CSASRPQKPQYF. Here the CDR3 DNA reads TGCAGTGCTAGTAGGCCCCAAAAACCCCAGTACTTC.

The chain uses TRBV7-2 and TRBJ2-2; D may be TRBD2 (5 bases). From germline, CDR1 is SGHTA and CDR2 FQGNSA. The CDR3 length is 16 residues. V was cut by 1 base and J by 4 bases, with 13 bases left in between. CDR3 residues: CASSLDGGGFTGELFF. CDR3 bases: TGTGCCAGCAGCTTAGACGGTGGCGGGTTCACCGGGGAGCTGTTTTTT.

This clonotype was detected many times. V usage is TRBV4-1 and J usage is TRBJ2-5; a possible D gene is TRBD2 (5 bases). The V and J ends lost 2 bases and 4 bases respectively, with 8 bases between them. There are 13 residues in the CDR3. Looked up from germline, CDR1 is MGHRA and CDR2 is YSYEKL. Here the CDR3 DNA reads TGCGCCAGCAGCCAAACTAGGCGAGAGACCCAGTACTTC. Translating it yields CASSQTRRETQYF.

J is TRBJ2-3 and V is TRBV7-9; 10 nucleotides match TRBD2. The J segment lost 5 bases and the V segment lost 2 bases, leaving 4 bases of the junction unmatched. The CDR3 consists of 15 residues. Germline CDR1 and CDR2: SEHNR and FQNEAQ (reference sequence). DNA of the CDR3: TGTGCCAGCAGCTTACGTCGACTAGCGGGAGATACGCAGTATTTT. This translates into CASSLRRLAGDTQYF.

This clonotype showed up many times. The chain is built from TRBV6-5 and TRBJ2-7; a weak D match, TRBD2 (5 bases). Trimming removed 3 bases at V and 2 bases at J, with 11 bases between. The CDR3 contains 14 residues. Germline lookup yields CDR1 MNHEY and CDR2 SVGAGI. The chain's CDR3 is CASSYTAVTYEQYF. The CDR3 region has the DNA TGTGCCAGCAGTTATACAGCGGTTACCTACGAGCAGTACTTC.

This clonotype was detected many times. Written as DNA, the CDR3 is TGTGCCAGCGGGTCTCTAGATACGCAGTATTTT. Its protein is CASGSLDTQYF. The chain employs TRBV12-3 or TRBV12-4 and TRBJ2-3, with no clear D. The CDR3 extends over 11 amino acids. With 8 bases removed from V and 5 bases from J, the gap between germline ends came to 8 bases.